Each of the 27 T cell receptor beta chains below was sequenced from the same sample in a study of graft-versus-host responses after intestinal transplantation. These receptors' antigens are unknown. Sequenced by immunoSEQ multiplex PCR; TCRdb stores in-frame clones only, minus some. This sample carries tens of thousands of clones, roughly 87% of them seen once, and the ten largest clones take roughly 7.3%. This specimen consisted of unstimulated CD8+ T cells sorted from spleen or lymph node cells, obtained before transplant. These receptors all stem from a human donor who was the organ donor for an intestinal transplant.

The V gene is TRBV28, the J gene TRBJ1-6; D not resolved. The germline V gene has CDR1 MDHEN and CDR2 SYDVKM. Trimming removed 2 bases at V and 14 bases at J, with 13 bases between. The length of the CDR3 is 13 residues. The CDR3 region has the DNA TGTGCCAGCAGTTTACTGCAGTTCAATGCCCTCCACTTT. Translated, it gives CASSLLQFNALHF.

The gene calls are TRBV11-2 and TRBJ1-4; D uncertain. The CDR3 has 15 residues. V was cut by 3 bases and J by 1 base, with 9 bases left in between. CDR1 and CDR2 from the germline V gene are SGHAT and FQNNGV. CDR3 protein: CASSLEFLTNEKLFF. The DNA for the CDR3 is TGTGCCAGCAGCTTGGAGTTCTTAACTAATGAAAAACTGTTTTTT.

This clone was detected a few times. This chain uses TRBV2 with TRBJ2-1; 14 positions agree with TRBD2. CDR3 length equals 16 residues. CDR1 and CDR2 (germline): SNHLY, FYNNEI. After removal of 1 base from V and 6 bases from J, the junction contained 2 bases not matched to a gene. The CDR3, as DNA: TGTGCCAGCAGTGAAGTGGGGACTAGCGGGGGCAATGAGCAGTTCTTC. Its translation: CASSEVGTSGGNEQFF.

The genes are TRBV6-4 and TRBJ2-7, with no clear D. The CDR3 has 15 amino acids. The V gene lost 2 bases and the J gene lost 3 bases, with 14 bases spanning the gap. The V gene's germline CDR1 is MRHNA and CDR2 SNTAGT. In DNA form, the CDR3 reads TGTGCCAGCAGTGACGAGCCGAGCCAGAACTACGAGCAGTACTTC. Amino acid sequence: CASSDEPSQNYEQYF.

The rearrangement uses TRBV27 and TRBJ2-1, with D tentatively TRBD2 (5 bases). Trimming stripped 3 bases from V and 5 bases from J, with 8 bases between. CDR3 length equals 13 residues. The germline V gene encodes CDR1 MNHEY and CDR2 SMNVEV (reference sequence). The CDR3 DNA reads TGTGCCAGCAGTTTTGGCGGGCACAATGAGCAGTTCTTC. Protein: CASSFGGHNEQFF.

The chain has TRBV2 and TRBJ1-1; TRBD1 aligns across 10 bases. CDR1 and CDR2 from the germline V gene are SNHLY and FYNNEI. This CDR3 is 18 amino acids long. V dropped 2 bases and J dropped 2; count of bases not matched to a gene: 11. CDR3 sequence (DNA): TGTGCCAGCAGTGAACGTATCGGGACAGGGGCGCCTAACACTGAAGCTTTCTTT. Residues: CASSERIGTGAPNTEAFF.

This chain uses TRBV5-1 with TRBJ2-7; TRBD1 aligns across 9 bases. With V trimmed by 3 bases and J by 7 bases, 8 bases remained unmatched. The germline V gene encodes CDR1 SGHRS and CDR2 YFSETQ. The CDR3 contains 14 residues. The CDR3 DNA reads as TGCGCCAGCAGCTCGACAGGGGGGCCGGGAGAGCAGTACTTC. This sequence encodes CASSSTGGPGEQYF.

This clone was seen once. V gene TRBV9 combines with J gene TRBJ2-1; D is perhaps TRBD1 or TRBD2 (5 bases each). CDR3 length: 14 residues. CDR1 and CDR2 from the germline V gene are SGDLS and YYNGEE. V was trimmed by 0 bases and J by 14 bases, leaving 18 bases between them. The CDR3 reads CASSVERGVGFKFF. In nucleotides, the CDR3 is TGTGCCAGCAGCGTAGAGAGAGGGGTAGGTTTTAAGTTCTTC.

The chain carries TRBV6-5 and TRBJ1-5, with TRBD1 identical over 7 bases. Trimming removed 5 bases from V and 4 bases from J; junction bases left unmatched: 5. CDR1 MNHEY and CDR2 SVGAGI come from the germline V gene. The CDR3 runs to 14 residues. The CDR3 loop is CASSRTGANQPQHF. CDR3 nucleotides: TGTGCCAGCAGTAGGACAGGTGCGAATCAGCCCCAGCATTTT.

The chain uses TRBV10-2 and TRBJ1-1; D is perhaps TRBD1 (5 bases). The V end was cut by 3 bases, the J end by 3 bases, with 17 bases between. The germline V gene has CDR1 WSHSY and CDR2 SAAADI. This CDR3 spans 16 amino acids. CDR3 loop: CASSDGDPYGDTEAFF. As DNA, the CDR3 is TGCGCCAGCAGTGATGGGGACCCCTACGGGGACACTGAAGCTTTCTTT.

The DNA of the CDR3 is TGTGCCAGCAGCGAAGGGGGTCTGTACGAGCAGTACTTC. It translates to CASSEGGLYEQYF. V is TRBV9 and J is TRBJ2-7, with D possibly TRBD1 on 6 matching bases. CDR1 SGDLS and CDR2 YYNGEE come from the germline V gene. The CDR3 is 13 residues long. With 3 bases removed from V and 4 bases from J, the gap between germline ends came to 11 bases.

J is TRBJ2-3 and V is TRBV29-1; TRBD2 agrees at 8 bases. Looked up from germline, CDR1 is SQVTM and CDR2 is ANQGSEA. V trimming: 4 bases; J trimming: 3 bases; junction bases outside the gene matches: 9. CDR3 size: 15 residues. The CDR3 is CSVGGETSATDTQYF. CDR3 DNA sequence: TGCAGCGTTGGGGGAGAGACTAGCGCGACAGATACGCAGTATTTT.

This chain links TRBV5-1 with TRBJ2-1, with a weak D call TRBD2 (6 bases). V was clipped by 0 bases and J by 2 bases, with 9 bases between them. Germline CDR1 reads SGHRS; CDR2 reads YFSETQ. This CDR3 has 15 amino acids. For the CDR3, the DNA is TGCGCCAGCAGCTTGGTGGGGGAGGCCTACAATGAGCAGTTCTTC. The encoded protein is CASSLVGEAYNEQFF.

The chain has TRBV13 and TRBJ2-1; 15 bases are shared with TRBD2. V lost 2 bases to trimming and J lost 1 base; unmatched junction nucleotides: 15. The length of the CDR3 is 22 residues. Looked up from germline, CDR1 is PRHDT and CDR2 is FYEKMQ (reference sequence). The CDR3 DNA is TGTGCCAGCAGCTTATTAAGCCATGAAGGACTAGCGGGGGGGCCGTCCTACAATGAGCAGTTCTTC. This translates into CASSLLSHEGLAGGPSYNEQFF.

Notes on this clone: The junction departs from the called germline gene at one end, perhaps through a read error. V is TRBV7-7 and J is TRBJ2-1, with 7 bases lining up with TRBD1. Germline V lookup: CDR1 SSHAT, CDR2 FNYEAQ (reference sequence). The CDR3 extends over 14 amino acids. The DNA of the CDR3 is TGTGCCAGCAGTTTAGGGGGCATATACAATGAGCAGTTCTTC. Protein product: CASSLGGIYNEQFF.

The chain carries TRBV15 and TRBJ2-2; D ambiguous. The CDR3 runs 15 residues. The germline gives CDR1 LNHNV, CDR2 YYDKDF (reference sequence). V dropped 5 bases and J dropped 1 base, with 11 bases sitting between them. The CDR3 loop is CATSRTLENTGELFF. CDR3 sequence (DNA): TGTGCCACCAGCCGGACCCTAGAGAACACCGGGGAGCTGTTTTTT.

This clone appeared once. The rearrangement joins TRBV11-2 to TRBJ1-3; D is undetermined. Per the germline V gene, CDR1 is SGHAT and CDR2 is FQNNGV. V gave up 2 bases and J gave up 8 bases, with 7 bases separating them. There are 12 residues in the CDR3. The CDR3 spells CASSLKLDTIYF. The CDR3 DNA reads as TGTGCCAGCAGCTTAAAGCTAGACACCATATATTTT.

This CDR3 is CASSSGEATKDDEQYF. Written as DNA, the CDR3 is TGTGCCAGCAGCTCAGGGGAAGCTACAAAGGACGACGAGCAGTACTTC. The chain links TRBV7-9 to TRBJ2-7; TRBD1 is a possible D gene (6 bases). The CDR3 is 16 amino acids. The V end lost 4 bases, the J end lost 5 bases, and 21 bases lay between the germline ends. CDR1 is SEHNR, CDR2 FQNEAQ, per germline (reference sequence).

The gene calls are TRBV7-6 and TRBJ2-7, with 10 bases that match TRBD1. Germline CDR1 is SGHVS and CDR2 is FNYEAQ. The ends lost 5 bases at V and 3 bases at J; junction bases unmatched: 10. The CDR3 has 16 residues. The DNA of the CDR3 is TGTGCCAGCAGCCCCTTCGGACAGGGGGGCCACTACGAGCAGTACTTC. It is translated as CASSPFGQGGHYEQYF. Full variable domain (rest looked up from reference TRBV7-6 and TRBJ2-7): GAGVSQSPRYKVTKRGQDVALRCDPISGHVSLYWYRQALGQGPEFLTYFNYEAQQDKSGLPNDRFSAERPEGSISTLTIQRTEQRDSAMYRCASSPFGQGGHYEQYFGPGTRLTVT.

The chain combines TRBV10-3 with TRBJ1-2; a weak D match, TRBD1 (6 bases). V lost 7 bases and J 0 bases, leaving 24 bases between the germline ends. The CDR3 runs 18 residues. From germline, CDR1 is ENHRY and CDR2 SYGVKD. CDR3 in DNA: TGTGCCATCACCCCGCCGGTCACAGGGAACCTAGCTAACTATGGCTACACCTTC. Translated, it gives CAITPPVTGNLANYGYTF.

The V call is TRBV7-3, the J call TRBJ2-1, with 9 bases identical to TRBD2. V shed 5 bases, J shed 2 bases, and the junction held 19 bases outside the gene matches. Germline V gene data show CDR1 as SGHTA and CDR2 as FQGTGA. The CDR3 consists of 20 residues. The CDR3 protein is CASSLTAGGSLIRAYNEQFF. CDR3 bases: TGTGCCAGCAGCCTGACAGCGGGGGGCTCCCTCATTCGCGCCTACAATGAGCAGTTCTTC.

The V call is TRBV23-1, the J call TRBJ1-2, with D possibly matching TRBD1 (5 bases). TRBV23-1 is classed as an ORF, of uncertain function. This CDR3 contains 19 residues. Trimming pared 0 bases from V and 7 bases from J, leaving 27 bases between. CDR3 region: CASSQSQVRGSEVLGGYTF. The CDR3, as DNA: TGCGCCAGCAGTCAATCACAGGTACGGGGGAGCGAGGTGCTTGGTGGCTACACCTTC.

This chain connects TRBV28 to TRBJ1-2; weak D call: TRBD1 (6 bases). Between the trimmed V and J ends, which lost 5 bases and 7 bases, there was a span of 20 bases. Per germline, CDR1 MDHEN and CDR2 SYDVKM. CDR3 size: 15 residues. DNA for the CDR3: TGTGCCAGCAGTCTCGGACAGATTCCGGGGAGTGGCTACACCTTC. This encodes CASSLGQIPGSGYTF.

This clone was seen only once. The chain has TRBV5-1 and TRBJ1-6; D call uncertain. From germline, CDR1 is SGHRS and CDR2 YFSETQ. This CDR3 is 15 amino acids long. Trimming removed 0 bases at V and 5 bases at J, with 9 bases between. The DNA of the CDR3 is TGCGCCAGCAGCTTGGTCCACTCGGATAATTCACCCCTCCACTTT. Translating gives CASSLVHSDNSPLHF.

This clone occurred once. CDR3 region: CASGQTEAFF. The DNA of the CDR3 is TGTGCCAGCGGGCAGACTGAAGCTTTCTTT. V is TRBV2 and J is TRBJ1-1; no clear D gene. CDR1 and CDR2 from the germline V gene are SNHLY and FYNNEI. V shed 8 bases and J shed 5 bases, with 6 bases lying between them. The CDR3 consists of 10 residues.

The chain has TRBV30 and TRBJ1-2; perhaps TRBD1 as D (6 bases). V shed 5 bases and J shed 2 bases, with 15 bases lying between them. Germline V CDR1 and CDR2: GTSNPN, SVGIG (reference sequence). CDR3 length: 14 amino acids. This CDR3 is CAWVPFGQNYGYTF. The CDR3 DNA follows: TGTGCCTGGGTACCATTTGGACAGAACTATGGCTACACCTTC.

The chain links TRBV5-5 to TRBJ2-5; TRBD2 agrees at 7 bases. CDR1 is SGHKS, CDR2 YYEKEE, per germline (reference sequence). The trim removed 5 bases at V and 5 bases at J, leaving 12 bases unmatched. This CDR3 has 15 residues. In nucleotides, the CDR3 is TGTGCCAGCAGAGGGGAGGGGACTGGGTGGGAGACCCAGTACTTC. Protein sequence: CASRGEGTGWETQYF.